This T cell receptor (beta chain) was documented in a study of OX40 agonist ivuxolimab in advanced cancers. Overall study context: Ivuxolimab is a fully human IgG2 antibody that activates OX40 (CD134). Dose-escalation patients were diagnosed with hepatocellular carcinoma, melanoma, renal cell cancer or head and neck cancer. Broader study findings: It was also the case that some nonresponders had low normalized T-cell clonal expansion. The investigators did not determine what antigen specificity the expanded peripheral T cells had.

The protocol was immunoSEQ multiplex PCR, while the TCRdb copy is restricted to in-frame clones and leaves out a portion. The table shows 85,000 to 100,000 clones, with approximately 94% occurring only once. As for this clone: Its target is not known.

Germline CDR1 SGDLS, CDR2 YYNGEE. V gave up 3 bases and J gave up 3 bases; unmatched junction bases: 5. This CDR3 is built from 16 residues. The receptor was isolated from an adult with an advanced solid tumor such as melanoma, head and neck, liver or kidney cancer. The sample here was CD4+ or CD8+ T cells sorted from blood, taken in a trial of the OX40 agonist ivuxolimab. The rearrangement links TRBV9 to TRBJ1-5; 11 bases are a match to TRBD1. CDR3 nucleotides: TGTGCCAGCAGCGACGGACAGGGGGCCATCAATCAGCCCCAGCATTTT. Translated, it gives CASSDGQGAINQPQHF.